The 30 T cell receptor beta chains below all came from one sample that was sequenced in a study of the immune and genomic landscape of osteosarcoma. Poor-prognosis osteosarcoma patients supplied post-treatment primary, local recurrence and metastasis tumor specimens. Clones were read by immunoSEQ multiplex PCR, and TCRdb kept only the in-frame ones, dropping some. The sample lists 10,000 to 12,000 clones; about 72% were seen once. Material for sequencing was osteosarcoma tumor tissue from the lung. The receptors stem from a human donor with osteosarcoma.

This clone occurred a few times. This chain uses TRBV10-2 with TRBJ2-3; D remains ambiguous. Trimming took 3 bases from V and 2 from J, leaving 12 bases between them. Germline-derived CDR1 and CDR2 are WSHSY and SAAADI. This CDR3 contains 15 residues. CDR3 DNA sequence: TGCGCCAGCAGTGAATTGGTCTACCCCACAGATACGCAGTATTTT. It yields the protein CASSELVYPTDTQYF.

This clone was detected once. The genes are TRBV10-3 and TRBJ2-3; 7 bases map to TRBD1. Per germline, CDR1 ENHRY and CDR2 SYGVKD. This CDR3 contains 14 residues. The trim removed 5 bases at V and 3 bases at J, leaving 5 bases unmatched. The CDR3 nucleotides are TGTGCCATCAGTCAAGGACAGGATACAGATACGCAGTATTTT. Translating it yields CAISQGQDTDTQYF.

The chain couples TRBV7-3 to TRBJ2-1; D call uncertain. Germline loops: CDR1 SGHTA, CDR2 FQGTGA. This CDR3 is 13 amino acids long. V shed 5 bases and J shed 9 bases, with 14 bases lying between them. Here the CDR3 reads CASSRRLSAEQFF. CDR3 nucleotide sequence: TGTGCCAGCAGCCGCAGGTTGTCCGCTGAGCAGTTCTTC. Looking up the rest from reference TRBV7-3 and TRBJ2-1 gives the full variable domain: GAGVSQTPSNKVTEKGKYVELRCDPISGHTALYWYRQSLGQGPEFLIYFQGTGAADDSGLPNDRFFAVRPEGSVSTLKIQRTERGDSAVYLCASSRRLSAEQFFGPGTRLTVL.

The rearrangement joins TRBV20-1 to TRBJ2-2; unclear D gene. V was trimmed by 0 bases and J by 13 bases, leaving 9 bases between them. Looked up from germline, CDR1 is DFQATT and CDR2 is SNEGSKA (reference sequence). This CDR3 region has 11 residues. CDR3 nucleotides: TGCAGTGCTAGAGAAGAAGCTGGGCTGTTTTTT. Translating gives CSAREEAGLFF.

The CDR3 DNA follows: TGTGCCAGCAGCCCATCACTAGCGGACGGGGCCACAGATACGCAGTATTTT. Its translation is CASSPSLADGATDTQYF. The chain couples TRBV9 to TRBJ2-3; 8 bases match TRBD2. Germline V CDR1 and CDR2: SGDLS, YYNGEE. This CDR3 region has 17 residues. Trimming at V came to 4 bases and at J to 2 bases, leaving 12 bases not matched to a gene.

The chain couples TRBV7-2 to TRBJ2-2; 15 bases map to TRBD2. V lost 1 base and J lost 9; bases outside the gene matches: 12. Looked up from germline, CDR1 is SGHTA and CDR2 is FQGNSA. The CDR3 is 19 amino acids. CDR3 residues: CASSLGTSGRAGSVRELFF. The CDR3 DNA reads TGTGCCAGCAGCTTAGGGACTAGCGGGAGGGCCGGGTCGGTAAGGGAGCTGTTTTTT.

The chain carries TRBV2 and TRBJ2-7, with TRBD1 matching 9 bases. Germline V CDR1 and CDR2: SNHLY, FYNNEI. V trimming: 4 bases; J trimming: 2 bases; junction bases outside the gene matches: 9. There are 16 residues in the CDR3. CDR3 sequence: CASSGNRDRVTYEQYF. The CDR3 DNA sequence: TGTGCCAGCAGTGGGAACCGGGACAGGGTGACCTACGAGCAGTACTTC.

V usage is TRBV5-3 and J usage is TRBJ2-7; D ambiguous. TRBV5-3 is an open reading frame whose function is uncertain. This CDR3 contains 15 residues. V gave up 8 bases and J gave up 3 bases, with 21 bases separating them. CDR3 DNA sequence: TGTGCCAGCAGCCCCCATTTTAGCCGCCACTACGAGCAGTACTTC. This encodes CASSPHFSRHYEQYF.

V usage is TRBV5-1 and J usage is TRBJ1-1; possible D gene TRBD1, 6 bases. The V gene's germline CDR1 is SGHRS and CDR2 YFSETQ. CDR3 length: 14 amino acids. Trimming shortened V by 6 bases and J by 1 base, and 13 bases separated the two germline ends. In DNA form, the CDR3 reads TGCGCCAGCAAGGCCGGGACAACGAACACTGAAGCTTTCTTT. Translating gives CASKAGTTNTEAFF. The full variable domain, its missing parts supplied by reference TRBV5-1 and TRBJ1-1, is KAGVTQTPRYLIKTRGQQVTLSCSPISGHRSVSWYQQTPGQGLQFLFEYFSETQRNKGNFPGRFSGRQFSNSRSEMNVSTLELGDSALYLCASKAGTTNTEAFFGQGTRLTVV.

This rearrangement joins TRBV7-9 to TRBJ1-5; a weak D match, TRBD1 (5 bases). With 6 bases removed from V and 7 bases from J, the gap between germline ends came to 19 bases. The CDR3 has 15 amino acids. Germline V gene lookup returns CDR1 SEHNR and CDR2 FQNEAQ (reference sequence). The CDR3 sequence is CASSREPGRGQPQHF. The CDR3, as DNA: TGTGCCAGCAGTCGCGAGCCAGGGAGAGGACAGCCCCAGCATTTT.

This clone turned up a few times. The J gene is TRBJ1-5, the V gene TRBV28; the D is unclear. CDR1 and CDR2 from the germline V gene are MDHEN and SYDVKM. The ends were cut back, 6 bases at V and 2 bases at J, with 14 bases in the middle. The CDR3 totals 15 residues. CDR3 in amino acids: CASRPAGNRNQPQHF. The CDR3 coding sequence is TGTGCCAGCAGACCCGCCGGGAACCGCAATCAGCCCCAGCATTTT.

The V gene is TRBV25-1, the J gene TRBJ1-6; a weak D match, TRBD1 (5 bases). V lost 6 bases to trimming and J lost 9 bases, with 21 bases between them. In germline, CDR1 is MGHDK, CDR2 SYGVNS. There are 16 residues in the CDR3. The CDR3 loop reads CASRAHTGRPSSPLHF. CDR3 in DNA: TGTGCCAGCAGAGCCCATACGGGACGACCGAGTTCACCCCTCCACTTT.

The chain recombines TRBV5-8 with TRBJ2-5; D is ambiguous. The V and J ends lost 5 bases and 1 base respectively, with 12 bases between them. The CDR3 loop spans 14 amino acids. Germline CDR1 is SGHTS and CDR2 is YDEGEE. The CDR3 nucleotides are TGTGCCAGCAGTTTCGGGCAGCTCCAAGAGACCCAGTACTTC. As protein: CASSFGQLQETQYF.

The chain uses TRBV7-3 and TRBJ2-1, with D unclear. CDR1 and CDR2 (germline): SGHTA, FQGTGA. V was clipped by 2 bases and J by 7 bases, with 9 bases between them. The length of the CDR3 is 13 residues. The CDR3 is CASSLESGNEQFF. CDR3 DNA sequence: TGTGCCAGCAGCTTAGAGTCCGGAAATGAGCAGTTCTTC.

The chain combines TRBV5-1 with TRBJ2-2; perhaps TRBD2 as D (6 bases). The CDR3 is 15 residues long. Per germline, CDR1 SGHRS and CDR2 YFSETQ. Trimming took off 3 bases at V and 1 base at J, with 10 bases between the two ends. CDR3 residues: CASSSTSVNTGELFF. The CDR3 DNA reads TGCGCCAGCAGCTCGACTAGTGTGAACACCGGGGAGCTGTTTTTT.

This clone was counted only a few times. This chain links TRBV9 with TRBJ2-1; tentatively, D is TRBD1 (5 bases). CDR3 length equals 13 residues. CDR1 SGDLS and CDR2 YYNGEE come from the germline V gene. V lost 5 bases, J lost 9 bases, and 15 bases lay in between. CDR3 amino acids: CASSLDSPSEQFF. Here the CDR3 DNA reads TGTGCCAGCAGTTTAGACAGCCCCTCTGAGCAGTTCTTC. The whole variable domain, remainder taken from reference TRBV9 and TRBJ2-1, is DSGVTQTPKHLITATGQRVTLRCSPRSGDLSVYWYQQSLDQGLQFLIQYYNGEERAKGNILERFSAQQFPDLHSELNLSSLELGDSALYFCASSLDSPSEQFFGPGTRLTVL.

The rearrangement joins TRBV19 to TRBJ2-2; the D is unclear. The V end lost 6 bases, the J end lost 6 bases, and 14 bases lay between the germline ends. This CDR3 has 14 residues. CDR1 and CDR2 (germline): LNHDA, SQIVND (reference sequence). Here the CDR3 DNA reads TGTGCCAGTAGCTCTGCCAATTCACCCGGGGAGCTGTTTTTT. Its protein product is CASSSANSPGELFF. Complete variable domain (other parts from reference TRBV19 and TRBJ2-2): DGGITQSPKYLFRKEGQNVTLSCEQNLNHDAMYWYRQDPGQGLRLIYYSQIVNDFQKGDIAEGYSVSREKKESFPLTVTSAQKNPTAFYLCASSSANSPGELFFGEGSRLTVL.

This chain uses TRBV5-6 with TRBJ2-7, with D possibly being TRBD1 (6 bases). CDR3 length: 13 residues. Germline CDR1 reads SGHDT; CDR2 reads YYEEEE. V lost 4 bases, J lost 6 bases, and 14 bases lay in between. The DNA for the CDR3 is TGTGCCAGCAGCGCCCGTGTAGGGGGCGAGCAGTACTTC. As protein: CASSARVGGEQYF.

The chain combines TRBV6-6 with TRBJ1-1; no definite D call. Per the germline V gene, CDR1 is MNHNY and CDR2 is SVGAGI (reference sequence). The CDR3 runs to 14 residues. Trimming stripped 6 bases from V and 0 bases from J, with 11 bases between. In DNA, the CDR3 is TGTGCCAGCAGCTCCCGGACGGTGAACACTGAAGCTTTCTTT. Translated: CASSSRTVNTEAFF.

The CDR3 loop is CATSRDIGGFNQPQHF. The CDR3 DNA sequence: TGTGCCACCAGCAGAGATATCGGGGGTTTCAATCAGCCCCAGCATTTT. This sequence joins TRBV15 and TRBJ1-5; maybe TRBD1 (5 bases). The V and J ends lost 0 bases and 3 bases respectively, with 12 bases between them. The CDR3 sequence is 16 residues long. Germline CDR1 is LNHNV and CDR2 is YYDKDF (reference sequence).

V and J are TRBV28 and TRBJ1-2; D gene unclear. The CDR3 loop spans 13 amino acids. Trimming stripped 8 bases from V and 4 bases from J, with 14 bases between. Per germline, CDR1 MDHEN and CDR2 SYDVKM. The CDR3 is CASQPLLSYGYTF. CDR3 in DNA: TGTGCCAGCCAGCCACTACTAAGCTATGGCTACACCTTC.

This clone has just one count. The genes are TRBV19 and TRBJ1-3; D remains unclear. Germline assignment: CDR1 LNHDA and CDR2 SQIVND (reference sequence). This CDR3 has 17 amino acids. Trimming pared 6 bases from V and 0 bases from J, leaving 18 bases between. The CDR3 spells CASRSTWRVRSGNTIYF. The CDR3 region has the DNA TGTGCCAGTAGATCCACGTGGCGCGTCCGCTCTGGAAACACCATATATTTT.

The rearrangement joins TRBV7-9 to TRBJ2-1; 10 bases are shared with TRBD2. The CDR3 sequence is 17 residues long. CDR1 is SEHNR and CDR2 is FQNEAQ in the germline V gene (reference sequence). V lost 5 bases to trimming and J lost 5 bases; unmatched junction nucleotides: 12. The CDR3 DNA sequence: TGTGCCAGCAGCAATAGCGGGAGGCCCCCTTCCCACAATGAGCAGTTCTTC. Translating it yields CASSNSGRPPSHNEQFF.

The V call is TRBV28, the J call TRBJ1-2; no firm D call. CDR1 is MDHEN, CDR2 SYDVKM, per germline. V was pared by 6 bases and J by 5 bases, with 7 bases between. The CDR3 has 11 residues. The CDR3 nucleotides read TGTGCCAGCAGCCTTCAATATGGCTACACCTTC. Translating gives CASSLQYGYTF.

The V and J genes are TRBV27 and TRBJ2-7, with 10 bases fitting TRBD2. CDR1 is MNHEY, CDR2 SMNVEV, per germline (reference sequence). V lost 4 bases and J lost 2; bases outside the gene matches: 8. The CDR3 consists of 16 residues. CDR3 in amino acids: CASSYGGTSVTYEQYF. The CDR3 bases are TGTGCCAGCAGTTACGGGGGGACTAGCGTGACCTACGAGCAGTACTTC.

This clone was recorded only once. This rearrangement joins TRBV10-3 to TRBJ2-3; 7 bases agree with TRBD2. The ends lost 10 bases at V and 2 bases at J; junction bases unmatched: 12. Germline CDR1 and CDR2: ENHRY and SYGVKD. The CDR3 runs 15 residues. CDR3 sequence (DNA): TGTGCCACAACAGACTCCGGGGGGTACACAGATACGCAGTATTTT. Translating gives CATTDSGGYTDTQYF.

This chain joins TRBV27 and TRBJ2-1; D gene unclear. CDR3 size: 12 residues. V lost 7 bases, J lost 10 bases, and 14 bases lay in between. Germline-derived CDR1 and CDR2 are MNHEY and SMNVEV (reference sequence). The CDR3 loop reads CASTSPRREQFF. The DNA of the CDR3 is TGTGCCAGCACCTCGCCCCGGAGAGAGCAGTTCTTC.

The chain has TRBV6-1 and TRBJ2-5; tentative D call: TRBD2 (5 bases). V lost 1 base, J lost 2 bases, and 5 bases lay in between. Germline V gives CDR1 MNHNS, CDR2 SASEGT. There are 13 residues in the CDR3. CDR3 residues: CASSEGLQETQYF. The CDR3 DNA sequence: TGTGCCAGCAGTGAAGGACTACAAGAGACCCAGTACTTC.

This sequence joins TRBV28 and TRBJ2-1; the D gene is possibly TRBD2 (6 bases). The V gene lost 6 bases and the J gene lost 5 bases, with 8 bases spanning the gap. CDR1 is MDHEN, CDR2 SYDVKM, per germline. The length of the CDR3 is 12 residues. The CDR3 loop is CASRLAHNEQFF. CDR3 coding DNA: TGTGCCAGCAGACTAGCCCACAATGAGCAGTTCTTC.

CDR3 nucleotide sequence: TGTGCCACCCTTTACCCGGGACAGGGAAATGAGCAGTTCTTC. Translation: CATLYPGQGNEQFF. The rearrangement uses TRBV28 and TRBJ2-1; the match to TRBD1 covers 9 bases. This CDR3 comprises 14 residues. After removal of 10 bases from V and 7 bases from J, the junction contained 11 bases not matched to a gene. In germline, CDR1 is MDHEN, CDR2 SYDVKM.